This paragraph reports one T cell receptor beta chain. Trimming removed 4 bases from V and 6 bases from J, with 12 bases in between. Per the germline V gene, CDR1 is SGHNT and CDR2 is YYREEE (reference sequence). This CDR3 region has 13 residues. Isolated PBMCs totaled at least 6.5 million in each sample. The record originates from a study of blood T cells in healthy people across ages. The use of a sample-barcoded 5' primer and a J-beta primer mix characterized a second PCR of about 7 to 12 cycles. The authors tagged each cDNA molecule using a template-switch adaptor with 12 random nucleotides. TCRdb independently ran MiXCR on the 5' RACE reads; one entry per CDR3 protein. The sample has 1,500,000 or so distinct CDR3 sequences, 42% seen once.

This clonotype originated in a woman between 18 and 29 years old in good health. Sequenced input: blood. The chain employs TRBV5-4 and TRBJ2-3; no clear D gene. This CDR3 reads CASSQYGVDTQYF. CDR3 sequence (DNA): TGTGCCAGCAGCCAGTATGGGGTGGATACGCAGTATTTT.